This T cell receptor (beta chain) was recovered during a study of cytomegalovirus exposure and HLA in healthy donors. Study at large: An early data release held tens of millions of unique TCRs from HLA-typed donors.

Germline lookup yields CDR1 KGHSH and CDR2 LQKENI. The CDR3 sequence is 16 residues long. V dropped 6 bases and J dropped 0 bases, with 12 bases sitting between them. The study ran its PCR with 60 Vbeta and 13 Jbeta primers. Libraries were prepared by immunoSEQ multiplex PCR; TCRdb keeps only in-frame clonotypes and omits some of them. Seen here are roughly 110,000 clones, about 80% observed once, and the top ten hold 7% to 8%. V gene TRBV18 combines with J gene TRBJ1-6; D is possibly TRBD1 (5 bases). The sample taken for sequencing was PBMCs. The sequence was obtained from a man younger than 45 in good health and CMV-seronegative. This CDR3 reads CASSQTESSYNSPLHF. The CDR3 DNA reads TGTGCCAGCTCCCAGACAGAGAGCTCCTATAATTCACCCCTCCACTTT.